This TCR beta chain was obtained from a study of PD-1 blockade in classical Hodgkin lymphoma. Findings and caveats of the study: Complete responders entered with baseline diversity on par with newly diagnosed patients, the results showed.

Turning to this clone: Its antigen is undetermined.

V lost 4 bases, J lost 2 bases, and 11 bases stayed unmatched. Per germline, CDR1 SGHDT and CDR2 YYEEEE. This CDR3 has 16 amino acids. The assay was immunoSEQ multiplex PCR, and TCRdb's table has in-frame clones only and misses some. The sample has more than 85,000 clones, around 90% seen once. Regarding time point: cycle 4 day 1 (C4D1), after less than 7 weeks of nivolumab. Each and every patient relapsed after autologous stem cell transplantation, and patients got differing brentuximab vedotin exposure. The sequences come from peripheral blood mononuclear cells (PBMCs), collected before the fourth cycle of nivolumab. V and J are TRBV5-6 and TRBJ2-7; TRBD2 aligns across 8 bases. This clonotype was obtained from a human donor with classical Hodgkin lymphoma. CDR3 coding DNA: TGTGCCAGCAGCCCTTCGGCGGGAGGTTTAGCCTACGAGCAGTACTTC. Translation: CASSPSAGGLAYEQYF.